This T cell receptor beta chain derives from a study of T cell changes during pregnancy in multiple sclerosis. Germline-derived CDR1 and CDR2 are LGHNA and YNFKEQ. This CDR3 comprises 15 residues. The J segment lost 4 bases and the V segment lost 1 base, leaving 2 bases of the junction unmatched. Assay used: immunoSEQ multiplex PCR; TCRdb lists only in-frame clones, some missing. This table has tens of thousands of clones, 90% appearing once. The chain uses TRBV4-2 and TRBJ2-1, with 9 bases identical to TRBD1. The receptor's source is a female donor in good health, enrolled as a control in a pregnancy study. Sequencing used peripheral blood, obtained in the third trimester of pregnancy. This chain's CDR3 is CASSQGTGEYNEQFF. The DNA of the CDR3 is TGTGCCAGCAGCCAAGGGACAGGGGAGTACAATGAGCAGTTCTTC.